This T cell receptor (beta chain) was recorded in a study of OX40 agonist ivuxolimab in advanced cancers. In regard to this clone: Antigen unknown.

CDR3 length: 16 amino acids. CDR1 MDHEN and CDR2 SYDVKM come from the germline V gene. V was pared by 2 bases and J by 7 bases, with 20 bases between. Findings and limits, study-wide: Partial responders receiving 0.1-3.0 mg/kg showed among the lowest clonal expansion.

The assay was immunoSEQ multiplex PCR, and TCRdb's table has in-frame clones only and misses some. The sample carries 95,000 to 100,000 clones, 90% to 95% recorded once. The specimen comprised CD4+ or CD8+ T cells sorted from blood, sampled in a trial of the OX40 agonist ivuxolimab. This TCR came from an adult with an advanced solid tumor such as melanoma, head and neck, liver or kidney cancer. This sequence joins TRBV28 and TRBJ1-2; no firm D call. The CDR3 bases are TGTGCCAGCAGTTTACCAATCGGCCGGGGAAACAGTGGCTACACCTTC. Its translation: CASSLPIGRGNSGYTF.